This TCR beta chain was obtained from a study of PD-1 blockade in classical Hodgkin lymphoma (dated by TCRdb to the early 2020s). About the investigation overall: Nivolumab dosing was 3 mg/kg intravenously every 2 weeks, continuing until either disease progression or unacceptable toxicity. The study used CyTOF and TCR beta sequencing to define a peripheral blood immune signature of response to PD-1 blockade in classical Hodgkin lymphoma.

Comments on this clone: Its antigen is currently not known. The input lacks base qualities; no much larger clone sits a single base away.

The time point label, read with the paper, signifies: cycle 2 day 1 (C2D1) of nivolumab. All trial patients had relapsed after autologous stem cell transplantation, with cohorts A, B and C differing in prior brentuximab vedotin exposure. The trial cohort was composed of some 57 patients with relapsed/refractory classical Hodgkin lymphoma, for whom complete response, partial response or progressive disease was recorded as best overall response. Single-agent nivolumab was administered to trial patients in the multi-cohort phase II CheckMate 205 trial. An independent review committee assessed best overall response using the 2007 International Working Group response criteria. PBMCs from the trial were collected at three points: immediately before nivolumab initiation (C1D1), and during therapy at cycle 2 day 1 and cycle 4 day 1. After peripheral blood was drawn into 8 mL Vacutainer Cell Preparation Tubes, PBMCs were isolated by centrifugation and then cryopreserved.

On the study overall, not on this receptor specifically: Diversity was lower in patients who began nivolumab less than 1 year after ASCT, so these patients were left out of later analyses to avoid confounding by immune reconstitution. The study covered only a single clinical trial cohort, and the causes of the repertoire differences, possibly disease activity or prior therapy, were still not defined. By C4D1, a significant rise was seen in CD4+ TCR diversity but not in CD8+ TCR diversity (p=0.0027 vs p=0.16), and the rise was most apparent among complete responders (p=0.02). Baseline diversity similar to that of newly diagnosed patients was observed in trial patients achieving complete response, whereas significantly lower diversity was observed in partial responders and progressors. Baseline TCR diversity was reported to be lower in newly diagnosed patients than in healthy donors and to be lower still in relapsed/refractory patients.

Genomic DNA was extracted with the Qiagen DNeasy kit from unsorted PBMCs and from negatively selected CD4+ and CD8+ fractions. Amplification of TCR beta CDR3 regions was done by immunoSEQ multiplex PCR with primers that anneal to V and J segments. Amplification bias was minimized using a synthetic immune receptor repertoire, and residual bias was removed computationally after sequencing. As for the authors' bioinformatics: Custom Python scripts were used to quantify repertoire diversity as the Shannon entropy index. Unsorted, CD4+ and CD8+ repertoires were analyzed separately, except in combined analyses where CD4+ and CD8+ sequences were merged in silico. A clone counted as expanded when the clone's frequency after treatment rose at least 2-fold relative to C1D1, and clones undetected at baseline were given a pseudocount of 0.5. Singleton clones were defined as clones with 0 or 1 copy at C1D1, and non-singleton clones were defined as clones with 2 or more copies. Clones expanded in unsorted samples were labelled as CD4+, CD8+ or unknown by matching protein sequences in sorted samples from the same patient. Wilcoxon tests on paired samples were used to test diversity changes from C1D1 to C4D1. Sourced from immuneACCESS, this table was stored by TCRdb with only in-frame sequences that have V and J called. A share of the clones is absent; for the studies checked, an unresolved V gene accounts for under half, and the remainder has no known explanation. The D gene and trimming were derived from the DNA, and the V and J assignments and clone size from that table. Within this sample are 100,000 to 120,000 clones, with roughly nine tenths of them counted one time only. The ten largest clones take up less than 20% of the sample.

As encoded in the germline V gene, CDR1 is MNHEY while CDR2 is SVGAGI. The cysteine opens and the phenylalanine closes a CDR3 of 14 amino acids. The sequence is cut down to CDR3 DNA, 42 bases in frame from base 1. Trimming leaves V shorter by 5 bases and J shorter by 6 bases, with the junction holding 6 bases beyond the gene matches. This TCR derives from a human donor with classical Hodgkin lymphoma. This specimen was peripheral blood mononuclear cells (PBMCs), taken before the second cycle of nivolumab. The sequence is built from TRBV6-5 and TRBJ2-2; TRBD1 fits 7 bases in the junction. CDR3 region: CASSRQGRAGELFF. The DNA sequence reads TGTGCCAGCAGTCGACAGGGACGGGCCGGGGAGCTGTTTTTT.